This T cell receptor (beta chain) was sequenced for a study of CD8+ T cells in alopecia areata. The overall study: Those treated were given oral tofacitinib at 5 to 10 mg twice daily. Tofacitinib dosing lasted 6 to 18 months, which was then followed by 6 months off drug.

Sequencing relied on a cDNA template that was reverse transcribed from extracted RNA. Sequencing was performed with immunoSEQ multiplex PCR; in TCRdb, only in-frame clones are kept and a portion is missing. The sample consists of more than 200,000 clones, roughly 69% of them appearing once. Both peripheral blood and punch biopsies of lesional scalp skin were obtained from patients who had alopecia areata. Losses at the gene ends were 4 bases for V and 8 bases for J; bases not matched to a gene: 9. Germline loops: CDR1 SGHRS, CDR2 YFSETQ. The CDR3 spans 15 residues. This chain connects TRBV5-1 to TRBJ1-6, with 7 bases matching TRBD1. The input for sequencing was CD4+ T cells sorted from blood, taken at week 0. This sequence originates from a human donor with alopecia areata. The DNA for the CDR3 is TGCGCCAGCAGCAAAGACAGGGCGGGATATTCACCCCTCCACTTT. Amino acid sequence: CASSKDRAGYSPLHF. The full variable domain, rest sourced from reference TRBV5-1 and TRBJ1-6, is KAGVTQTPRYLIKTRGQQVTLSCSPISGHRSVSWYQQTPGQGLQFLFEYFSETQRNKGNFPGRFSGRQFSNSRSEMNVSTLELGDSALYLCASSKDRAGYSPLHFGNGTRLTVT.